The 13 T cell receptor beta chains in this list originate from one sample, sequenced in a study of control samples from healthy donors and cancer patients. Assay: immunoSEQ multiplex PCR; the TCRdb copy retains only in-frame clones and omits some. There are 180,000 or so clones in the sample; about 93% occur only once, and over 4% lies in the top ten. Sequenced material: blood. These TCRs come from a woman between 55 and 75 years old in good health.

The rearrangement uses TRBV5-5 and TRBJ1-2, with D maybe TRBD1 (5 bases). The CDR3 has 16 amino acids. Trimming took off 4 bases at V and 3 bases at J, with 19 bases between the two ends. In germline, CDR1 is SGHKS, CDR2 YYEKEE (reference sequence). CDR3 residues: CASSLYLSGWDYGYTF. The CDR3 coding sequence is TGTGCCAGCAGCCTATATTTATCAGGGTGGGACTATGGCTACACCTTC.

J is TRBJ1-5 and V is TRBV6-5; TRBD1 matches 11 bases. J gave up 6 bases and V 6 bases, and 4 bases lay outside the gene matches. Per germline, CDR1 MNHEY and CDR2 SVGAGI. This CDR3 has 14 residues. CDR3 in DNA: TGTGCCAGCAGACGGACAGGGGGCTTTCAGCCCCAGCATTTT. The encoded protein is CASRRTGGFQPQHF.

CDR3 in DNA: TGTGCTAGTGGTTTCCCCGGCGCCGATGGCTACACCTTC. It translates to CASGFPGADGYTF. V gene TRBV12-5 combines with J gene TRBJ1-2; D gene unclear. The CDR3 consists of 13 residues. Trimming took off 3 bases at V and 6 bases at J, with 11 bases between the two ends. The germline gives CDR1 LGHNT, CDR2 FRNRAP.

J is TRBJ1-2 and V is TRBV7-2; D is possibly TRBD1 (5 bases). The CDR3 has 16 amino acids. Trimming took off 2 bases at V and 4 bases at J, with 17 bases between the two ends. Germline CDR1 is SGHTA and CDR2 is FQGNSA. The CDR3 sequence: CASSLSQVLITYGYTF. The CDR3 DNA reads as TGTGCCAGCAGCTTATCACAGGTGCTTATCACCTATGGCTACACCTTC.

This rearrangement joins TRBV5-1 to TRBJ1-1; the D gene is possibly TRBD1 (6 bases). Germline lookup yields CDR1 SGHRS and CDR2 YFSETQ. There are 14 residues in the CDR3. V was trimmed by 0 bases and J by 5 bases, leaving 11 bases between them. CDR3 in amino acids: CASSLVPGETEAFF. The CDR3 DNA follows: TGCGCCAGCAGCTTGGTTCCAGGGGAAACTGAAGCTTTCTTT.

The V and J genes are TRBV10-1 and TRBJ2-5; D possibly matches TRBD1 or TRBD2 (5 bases each). The CDR3 totals 13 residues. Germline-derived CDR1 and CDR2 are WNHNN and SYGVQD (reference sequence). V lost 6 bases and J 7 bases, leaving 15 bases between the germline ends. The CDR3 DNA follows: TGCGCCAGCAGCCGAAGAGGTGGGGGGACCCAGTACTTC. It specifies CASSRRGGGTQYF.

A single count supports this clone. The chain is built from TRBV19 and TRBJ1-2, with D perhaps matching TRBD1 (6 bases). The germline CDR1 and CDR2 sequences are LNHDA and SQIVND (reference sequence). The CDR3 is 16 amino acids. V lost 6 bases and J 2 bases, leaving 19 bases between the germline ends. The CDR3 sequence: CASSKEGQGQNYGYTF. As DNA, the CDR3 is TGTGCCAGTAGCAAGGAGGGGCAGGGACAAAACTATGGCTACACCTTC.

The chain has TRBV21-1 and TRBJ2-1; no DNA check was done on the table's D call, TRBD2. TRBV21-1 represents a pseudogene. The CDR3 is made up of 13 amino acids. The CDR3 DNA follows: TGTGCCAGCAGCCTCGGGGGTTGGGCTGAGCAGTTCTTC. Translated: CASSLGGWAEQFF.

The chain uses TRBV2 and TRBJ2-3; 7 bases are shared with TRBD2. V dropped 6 bases and J dropped 3; count of bases not matched to a gene: 12. This CDR3 is built from 16 residues. From germline, CDR1 is SNHLY and CDR2 FYNNEI. The CDR3 bases are TGTGCCAGCAGCCCTAACCGCCGGGGGGTGACAGATACGCAGTATTTT. Its translation is CASSPNRRGVTDTQYF.

The rearrangement links TRBV19 to TRBJ1-2; the D gene is possibly TRBD1 (6 bases). The V gene lost 7 bases and the J gene lost 4 bases, with 16 bases spanning the gap. The CDR3 is made up of 14 amino acids. Germline CDR1 and CDR2: LNHDA and SQIVND (reference sequence). For the CDR3, the DNA is TGTGCCAGTACCTCTACAGGGAAAATCTATGGCTACACCTTC. Amino acids: CASTSTGKIYGYTF.

This clone was seen a single time. Here the CDR3 DNA reads TGTGCCAGCAGTTATAGCGGGGAATCTAGCACAGATACGCAGTATTTT. Translation gives CASSYSGESSTDTQYF. The gene calls are TRBV6-5 and TRBJ2-3; 8 bases line up with TRBD2. CDR1 and CDR2 (germline): MNHEY, SVGAGI. The trim removed 3 bases at V and 0 bases at J, leaving 5 bases unmatched. CDR3 length: 16 residues.

The CDR3 protein is CASSELESDGYTF. The CDR3 coding sequence is TGCGCCAGCAGTGAGCTAGAGTCGGATGGCTACACCTTC. The chain couples TRBV10-2 to TRBJ1-2; D unclear. Germline lookup yields CDR1 WSHSY and CDR2 SAAADI. V was shortened by 2 bases and J by 6 bases, with 10 bases between the two germline ends. The CDR3 sequence is 13 residues long.

The chain combines TRBV7-9 with TRBJ1-2; perhaps TRBD1 as D (5 bases). The CDR3 is made up of 13 amino acids. V lost 4 bases and J 5 bases, leaving 11 bases between the germline ends. The germline V gene encodes CDR1 SEHNR and CDR2 FQNEAQ (reference sequence). In nucleotides, the CDR3 is TGTGCCAGCAGCTACTTAGGGGTTTATGGCTACACCTTC. Translated, it gives CASSYLGVYGYTF.